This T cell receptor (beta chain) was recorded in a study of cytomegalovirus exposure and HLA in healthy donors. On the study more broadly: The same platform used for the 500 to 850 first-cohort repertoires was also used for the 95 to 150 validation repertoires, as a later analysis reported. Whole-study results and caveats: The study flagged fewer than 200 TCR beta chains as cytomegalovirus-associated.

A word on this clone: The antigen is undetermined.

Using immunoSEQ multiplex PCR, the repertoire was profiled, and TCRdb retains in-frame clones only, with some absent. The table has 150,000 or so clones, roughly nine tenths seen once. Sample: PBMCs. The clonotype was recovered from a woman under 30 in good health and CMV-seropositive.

CDR3 amino acids: CASVWDRATTEAFF. CDR3 bases: TGTGCCAGCGTCTGGGACAGGGCAACTACTGAAGCTTTCTTT. The chain couples TRBV6-1 to TRBJ1-1; the match to TRBD1 covers 9 bases. J lost 5 bases, V lost 8 bases, and 9 bases had no gene match. This CDR3 has 14 amino acids. The germline CDR1 and CDR2 sequences are MNHNS and SASEGT.